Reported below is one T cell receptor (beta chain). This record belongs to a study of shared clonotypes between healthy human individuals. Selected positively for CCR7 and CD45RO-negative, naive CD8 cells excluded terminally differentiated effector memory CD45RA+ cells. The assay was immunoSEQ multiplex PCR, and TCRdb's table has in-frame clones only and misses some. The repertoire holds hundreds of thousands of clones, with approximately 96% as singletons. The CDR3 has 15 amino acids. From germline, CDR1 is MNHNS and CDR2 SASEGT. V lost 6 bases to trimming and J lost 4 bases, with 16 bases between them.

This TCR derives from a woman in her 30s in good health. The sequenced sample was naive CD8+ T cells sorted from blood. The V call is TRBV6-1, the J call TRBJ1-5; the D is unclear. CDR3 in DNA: TGTGCCAGCAGGGACCGCCGAAGTTCTAATCAGCCCCAGCATTTT. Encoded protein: CASRDRRSSNQPQHF.